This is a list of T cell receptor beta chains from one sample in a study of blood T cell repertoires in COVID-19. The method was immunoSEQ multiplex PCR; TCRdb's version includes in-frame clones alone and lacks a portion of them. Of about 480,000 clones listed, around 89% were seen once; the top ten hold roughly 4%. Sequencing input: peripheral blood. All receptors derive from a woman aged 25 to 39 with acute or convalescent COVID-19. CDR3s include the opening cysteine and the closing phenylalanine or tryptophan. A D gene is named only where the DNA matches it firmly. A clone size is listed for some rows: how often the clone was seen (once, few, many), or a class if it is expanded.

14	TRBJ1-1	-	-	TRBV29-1	TGCAGCGTTGAACTTTGGGGGCTAGAGACTGAAGCTTTCTTT	CSVELWGLETEAFF
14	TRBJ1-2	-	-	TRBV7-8	TGTGCCAGCAGCCCAGGTGGGGGGAACTATGGCTACACCTTC	CASSPGGGNYGYTF
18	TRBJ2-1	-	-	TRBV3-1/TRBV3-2	TGTGCCAGCAGCCAAGGATCCCTGGGAGGAATTCCCTACAATGAGCAGTTCTTC	CASSQGSLGGIPYNEQFF
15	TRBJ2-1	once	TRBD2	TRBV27	TGTGCAAGCAGTTTTCGGCTAGCGGGGGACAATGAGCAGTTCTTC	CASSFRLAGDNEQFF
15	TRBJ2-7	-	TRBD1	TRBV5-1	TGCGCCAGCAGCTTGGAGGGGACAGGCTCGGGTCAGCAGTACTTC	CASSLEGTGSGQQYF
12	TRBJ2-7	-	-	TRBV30	TGTGCCTGTCAGAGAGGCTCCTACGAGCAGTACTTC	CACQRGSYEQYF
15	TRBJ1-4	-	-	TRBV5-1	TGCGCCAGCAGCTTTCTTCCGCCACCAGATGAAAAACTGTTTTTT	CASSFLPPPDEKLFF
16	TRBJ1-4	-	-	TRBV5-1	TGCGCCAGCAGCTTTACTTCTGGAGGCTATAATGAAAAACTGTTTTTT	CASSFTSGGYNEKLFF
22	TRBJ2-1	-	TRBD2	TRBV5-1	TGCGCCAGCAGCTTGGAGGGACTAGCGGGGGGACCATCTAAAATCTCCTACAATGAGCAGTTCTTC	CASSLEGLAGGPSKISYNEQFF
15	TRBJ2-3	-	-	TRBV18	TGTGCCAGCTCCCCTCAAACCAGCGGGCCAGATACGCAGTATTTT	CASSPQTSGPDTQYF
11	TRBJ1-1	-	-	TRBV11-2	TGTGCGAGCACCCTCAACACTGAAGCTTTCTTT	CASTLNTEAFF
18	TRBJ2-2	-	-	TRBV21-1	TGTGCCAGCAGCAAAAAGGTTACGGCGGGGGGGCCCACCGGGGAGCTGTTTTTT	CASSKKVTAGGPTGELFF
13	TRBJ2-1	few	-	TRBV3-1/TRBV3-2	TGTGCCAGCAGCCGCATCAAGGAGGGTGAGCAGTTCTTC	CASSRIKEGEQFF
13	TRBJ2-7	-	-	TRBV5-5	TGTGCCAGCAGCTTCCCCGACGGAGACGAGCAGTACTTC	CASSFPDGDEQYF
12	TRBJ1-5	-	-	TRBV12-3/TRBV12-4	TGTGCCACAGGACAGACCAACCAGCCCCAGCATTTT	CATGQTNQPQHF
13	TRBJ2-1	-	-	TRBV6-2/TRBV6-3	TGTGCCAGCAGTGTCTCAGTTACGAATGAGCAGTTCTTC	CASSVSVTNEQFF
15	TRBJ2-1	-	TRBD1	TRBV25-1	TGTGCCAGCAGTGGCTGGACAGGGGGGTACAATGAGCAGTTCTTC	CASSGWTGGYNEQFF
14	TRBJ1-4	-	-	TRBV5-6	TGTGCCAGCAGCGAAGGAGTTTCTAATGAAAAACTGTTTTTT	CASSEGVSNEKLFF
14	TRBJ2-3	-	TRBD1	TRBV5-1	TGCGCCAGCAGCCCTGGACAGGGGGCAGATACGCAGTATTTT	CASSPGQGADTQYF
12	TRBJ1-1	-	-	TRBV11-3	TGTGCCAGCAGGCAGGGCCCCCGAGAAGCTTTCTTT	CASRQGPREAFF
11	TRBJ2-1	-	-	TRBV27	TGTGCCAGCAGTCAGGGAAATGAGCAGTTCTTC	CASSQGNEQFF
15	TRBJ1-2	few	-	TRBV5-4	TGTGCCAGCAGCTTGGAAACAGCAGGGGCAGATGGCTACACCTTC	CASSLETAGADGYTF
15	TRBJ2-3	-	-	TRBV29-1	TGCAGCGCCGTCCGGGGGGCGGCCAACACAGATACGCAGTATTTT	CSAVRGAANTDTQYF